These 29 T cell receptor beta chains were sequenced from one sample in a study of response to subunit inactivated influenza vaccine. TCRdb reanalysed the RT-PCR reads using MiXCR and keeps one entry per CDR3 protein. This table holds roughly 620,000 distinct CDR3 sequences, over 9% found once. The same data also contributed to another study, on T cells expressing NK-cell markers. In that study: Making the TCR beta cDNA relied on 5'RACE template switching with UMIs.

The material was PBMCs from blood, obtained on the day of vaccination. These receptors were taken from a man aged 50 to 59 who received an inactivated influenza vaccine.

This rearrangement joins TRBV7-8 to TRBJ2-7, with 7 bases aligning to TRBD2. J gave up 5 bases and V 8 bases, and 21 bases lay outside the gene matches. The CDR3 has 17 amino acids. Germline-derived CDR1 and CDR2 are SGHVS and FQNEAQ. The CDR3 DNA sequence: TGTGCCAGCGGGAGGGTGGATGAGGGACGGCGCAGGAACGAGCAGTACTTC. It encodes CASGRVDEGRRRNEQYF.

The genes are TRBV28 and TRBJ1-1; D is unclear. CDR1 is MDHEN, CDR2 SYDVKM, per germline. V lost 8 bases and J lost 5, with 9 bases in between. The CDR3 contains 11 residues. In DNA form, the CDR3 reads TGTGCCAGCGGAAGGAGGACTGAAGCTTTCTTT. This sequence encodes CASGRRTEAFF. Filled out from reference TRBV28 and TRBJ1-1, the complete variable domain reads DVKVTQSSRYLVKRTGEKVFLECVQDMDHENMFWYRQDPGLGLRLIYFSYDVKMKEKGDIPEGYSVSREKKERFSLILESASTNQTSMYLCASGRRTEAFFGQGTRLTVV.

This clonotype came up many times. The genes are TRBV5-1 and TRBJ2-1; 11 bases map to TRBD1. After removal of 7 bases from V and 7 bases from J, the junction contained 7 bases not matched to a gene. The length of the CDR3 is 14 residues. Per the germline V gene, CDR1 is SGHRS and CDR2 is YFSETQ. This CDR3 reads CASSGQGVWNEQFF. In DNA form, the CDR3 reads TGCGCCAGCTCGGGACAGGGGGTATGGAATGAGCAGTTCTTC. Full variable domain (missing parts from reference TRBV5-1 and TRBJ2-1): KAGVTQTPRYLIKTRGQQVTLSCSPISGHRSVSWYQQTPGQGLQFLFEYFSETQRNKGNFPGRFSGRQFSNSRSEMNVSTLELGDSALYLCASSGQGVWNEQFFGPGTRLTVL.

This clonotype was seen repeatedly, ten times or more. V gene TRBV10-3 combines with J gene TRBJ2-4; no clear D. The CDR3 totals 11 residues. V gave up 10 bases and J gave up 2 bases, with 6 bases separating them. Germline V lookup: CDR1 ENHRY, CDR2 SYGVKD. The CDR3 DNA follows: TGTGCCACCCGAACCAAAAACATTCAGTACTTC. Translation: CATRTKNIQYF.

This clonotype has more than one count but fewer than ten. The genes are TRBV9 and TRBJ2-6, with 7 bases aligning to TRBD2. Looked up from germline, CDR1 is SGDLS and CDR2 is YYNGEE. CDR3 length equals 17 residues. After removal of 0 bases from V and 2 bases from J, the junction contained 5 bases not matched to a gene. The CDR3 protein is CASSVEPSGPGANVLTF. CDR3 bases: TGTGCCAGCAGCGTAGAGCCTAGCGGTCCTGGGGCCAACGTCCTGACTTTC.

This clonotype was picked up a small number of times. This sequence joins TRBV7-9 and TRBJ2-2, with 13 bases aligning to TRBD2. The junction had 6 bases not matched to a gene; V was cut back by 2 bases and J by 6 bases. This CDR3 region has 17 residues. Germline V CDR1 and CDR2: SEHNR, FQNEAQ (reference sequence). CDR3 coding DNA: TGTGCCAGCAGCTTAAGGACTAGCGGGAGTGGCGCCGGGGAGCTGTTTTTT. It specifies CASSLRTSGSGAGELFF.

This clonotype was found many times. J is TRBJ2-2 and V is TRBV29-1, with D possibly TRBD1 on 6 matching bases. The CDR3 runs to 14 residues. Trimming removed 7 bases at V and 1 base at J, with 13 bases between. Germline CDR1 and CDR2: SQVTM and ANQGSEA. The CDR3 DNA sequence: TGCAGCGCATACAGGGACGGGAACACCGGGGAGCTGTTTTTT. Its translation is CSAYRDGNTGELFF.

The chain has TRBV20-1 and TRBJ2-1; no reliable D call. The V gene's germline CDR1 is DFQATT and CDR2 SNEGSKA (reference sequence). This CDR3 is 12 amino acids long. V was shortened by 5 bases and J by 10 bases, with 15 bases between the two germline ends. The CDR3 nucleotides read TGCAGTGCTCACCCGACCACTAAGGAGCAGTTCTTC. This encodes CSAHPTTKEQFF.

This rearrangement joins TRBV5-6 to TRBJ2-1, with D possibly matching TRBD2 (6 bases). Germline CDR1 reads SGHDT; CDR2 reads YYEEEE. With 3 bases removed from V and 5 bases from J, the gap between germline ends came to 15 bases. This CDR3 has 15 amino acids. The DNA for the CDR3 is TGTGCCAGCAGCTCCCGATTCAGGGAGGACAATGAGCAGTTCTTC. Amino acid sequence: CASSSRFREDNEQFF.

This clonotype was counted between two and nine times. The chain combines TRBV5-5 with TRBJ2-3; 9 nucleotides line up with TRBD2. The CDR3 has 14 residues. Germline CDR1 and CDR2: SGHKS and YYEKEE (reference sequence). With 4 bases clipped from V and 4 bases from J, the junction kept 4 bases outside the gene matches. The CDR3 region has the DNA TGTGCCAGCAGCGCGGGAGGGTGGTCAGATACGCAGTATTTT. Protein product: CASSAGGWSDTQYF.

At least ten counts were recorded for this clonotype. The rearrangement uses TRBV5-5 and TRBJ2-1; possibly TRBD1 or TRBD2 for D (5 bases each). The length of the CDR3 is 16 residues. V lost 4 bases and J 4 bases, leaving 18 bases between the germline ends. Germline V gives CDR1 SGHKS, CDR2 YYEKEE (reference sequence). The CDR3 protein is CASSRGSGRNYNEQFF. The CDR3, as DNA: TGTGCCAGCAGCCGAGGATCGGGACGGAATTACAATGAGCAGTTCTTC.

The sample holds a few counts of this clonotype. The chain carries TRBV3-1 and TRBJ2-1; D is tentatively TRBD1 or TRBD2 (5 bases each). The CDR3 covers 16 residues. Germline V gives CDR1 LGHDT, CDR2 YNNKEL (reference sequence). The V end was cut by 5 bases, the J end by 2 bases, with 16 bases between. CDR3 nucleotide sequence: TGTGCCAGCAGCTCTAAGGGACGGCGGGCCTACAATGAGCAGTTCTTC. It yields the protein CASSSKGRRAYNEQFF.

This clonotype was seen repeatedly, ten times or more. The V gene is TRBV15, the J gene TRBJ2-5; D not resolved. V shed 0 bases and J shed 5 bases, with 13 bases lying between them. This CDR3 contains 15 residues. CDR1 LNHNV and CDR2 YYDKDF come from the germline V gene (reference sequence). CDR3 in amino acids: CATSRDKGIQETQYF. The CDR3 region has the DNA TGTGCCACCAGCAGAGATAAGGGAATTCAGGAGACCCAGTACTTC.

J is TRBJ1-5 and V is TRBV28; D is unresolved. The CDR3 covers 15 residues. V lost 8 bases, J lost 8 bases, and 22 bases lay in between. Germline V gene sequence: CDR1 MDHEN, CDR2 SYDVKM. The CDR3 sequence is CASSLLTPPKEPQHF. CDR3 in DNA: TGTGCCAGCTCCCTCCTGACTCCGCCCAAGGAGCCCCAGCATTTT.

This clonotype has more than one count but fewer than ten. Here the CDR3 reads CASGAQGEYYNSPLHF. The CDR3 DNA follows: TGTGCCAGCGGAGCACAGGGAGAATACTATAATTCACCCCTCCACTTT. V usage is TRBV28 and J usage is TRBJ1-6, with a weak D call TRBD1 (6 bases). The V end lost 8 bases, the J end lost 3 bases, and 17 bases lay between the germline ends. The length of the CDR3 is 16 residues. Germline lookup yields CDR1 MDHEN and CDR2 SYDVKM.

This clonotype has a count of ten or more. The J gene is TRBJ2-3, the V gene TRBV4-1; D gene ambiguous. The germline gives CDR1 MGHRA, CDR2 YSYEKL. V lost 3 bases and J 4 bases, leaving 8 bases between the germline ends. The CDR3 spans 13 residues. The CDR3 coding sequence is TGCGCCAGCAGCCAGCCCTTTGCAGATACGCAGTATTTT. Translation: CASSQPFADTQYF.

This clonotype was counted between two and nine times. CDR3 bases: TGTGCCAGCAGCTTAGGTCGTTTTAACTATGGCTACACCTTC. Its protein product is CASSLGRFNYGYTF. The V and J genes are TRBV7-8 and TRBJ1-2; D remains unclear. This CDR3 is built from 14 residues. Germline V lookup: CDR1 SGHVS, CDR2 FQNEAQ. V lost 1 base, J lost 1 base, and 7 bases lay in between. The complete variable domain, with remaining parts taken from reference TRBV7-8 and TRBJ1-2, reads GAGVSQSPRYKVAKRGQDVALRCDPISGHVSLFWYQQALGQGPEFLTYFQNEAQLDKSGLPSDRFFAERPEGSVSTLKIQRTQQEDSAVYLCASSLGRFNYGYTFGSGTRLTVV.

The CDR3 spells CASSKEGTGLGLFF. The CDR3 DNA sequence: TGTGCCAGCAGCAAAGAGGGGACAGGGCTCGGACTGTTTTTT. The V gene is TRBV21-1, the J gene TRBJ1-4; the table's D call of TRBD1 was not tested on the DNA. TRBV21-1 is described as a pseudogene. There are 14 residues in the CDR3.

The sample holds a few counts of this clonotype. V and J are TRBV5-1 and TRBJ1-1; the match to TRBD1 covers 11 bases. J gave up 4 bases and V 3 bases, and 8 bases lay outside the gene matches. The CDR3 is made up of 16 amino acids. Per germline, CDR1 SGHRS and CDR2 YFSETQ. The CDR3 nucleotides are TGCGCCAGCAGCTCCCGGACAGGGGGCCCGGTCACTGAAGCTTTCTTT. Amino acid sequence: CASSSRTGGPVTEAFF.

This clonotype has more than one count but fewer than ten. The rearrangement uses TRBV5-1 and TRBJ2-1; 13 bases are shared with TRBD2. V was clipped by 4 bases and J by 1 base; unmatched bases: 5. The CDR3 is 17 amino acids. CDR1 is SGHRS, CDR2 YFSETQ, per germline. CDR3 amino acids: CASSGTSGGGSYNEQFF. The DNA for the CDR3 is TGCGCCAGCAGCGGAACTAGCGGGGGGGGTTCCTACAATGAGCAGTTCTTC.

The CDR3 DNA follows: TGCAGTGCCGAATCTCAGGGGCCCCTATCCGAGCAGTACTTC. This encodes CSAESQGPLSEQYF. The rearrangement links TRBV20-1 to TRBJ2-7; a weak D match, TRBD1 (6 bases). The CDR3 runs 14 residues. The V gene lost 6 bases and the J gene lost 6 bases, with 21 bases spanning the gap. Looked up from germline, CDR1 is DFQATT and CDR2 is SNEGSKA (reference sequence).

The chain combines TRBV15 with TRBJ2-1; 7 bases agree with TRBD1. The germline V gene has CDR1 LNHNV and CDR2 YYDKDF (reference sequence). V lost 3 bases, J lost 15 bases, and 14 bases stayed unmatched. CDR3 length: 14 residues. CDR3 bases: TGTGCCACCAGCAGTAACCCCTCAGACAGGGTAGCGTTCTTC. Its translation is CATSSNPSDRVAFF.

This clonotype was found a few times. The chain employs TRBV20-1 and TRBJ2-1; D gene uncertain. Germline V CDR1 and CDR2: DFQATT, SNEGSKA (reference sequence). The length of the CDR3 is 16 residues. The ends were cut back, 0 bases at V and 0 bases at J, with 12 bases in the middle. The CDR3 sequence is CSARDLGGTSYNEQFF. In DNA form, the CDR3 reads TGCAGTGCTAGAGATTTGGGCGGTACCTCCTACAATGAGCAGTTCTTC.

The rearrangement uses TRBV5-1 and TRBJ2-1; D is perhaps TRBD1 (8 bases). V lost 4 bases to trimming and J lost 3 bases, with 20 bases between them. Looked up from germline, CDR1 is SGHRS and CDR2 is YFSETQ. The CDR3 covers 17 residues. In DNA form, the CDR3 reads TGCGCCAGCAGCAAAGGACAGGGAGGGATATTCTACAATGAGCAGTTCTTC. Protein: CASSKGQGGIFYNEQFF.

This chain connects TRBV9 to TRBJ1-1; D remains unclear. The germline gives CDR1 SGDLS, CDR2 YYNGEE. The CDR3 loop spans 14 amino acids. V was pared by 3 bases and J by 2 bases, with 11 bases between. This CDR3 is CASSAPGFNTEAFF. DNA of the CDR3: TGTGCCAGCAGCGCGCCTGGCTTCAACACTGAAGCTTTCTTT.

This clonotype was counted only a few times. This chain connects TRBV6-5 to TRBJ2-5; 9 bases align to TRBD2. The germline CDR1 and CDR2 sequences are MNHEY and SVGAGI. Losses at the gene ends were 4 bases for V and 4 bases for J; bases not matched to a gene: 10. The CDR3 extends over 16 amino acids. CDR3: CASSFSGSVLRETQYF. For the CDR3, the DNA is TGTGCCAGCAGTTTTAGCGGGAGCGTCTTACGAGAGACCCAGTACTTC.

The rearrangement joins TRBV11-3 to TRBJ2-1; the match to TRBD2 covers 8 bases. The J segment lost 6 bases and the V segment lost 4 bases, leaving 8 bases of the junction unmatched. CDR3 length equals 15 residues. Germline CDR1 reads SGHNT; CDR2 reads YENEEA. The CDR3 region is CASSSHSGISNEQFF. The CDR3, as DNA: TGTGCCAGCAGCTCGCATAGCGGGATTTCCAATGAGCAGTTCTTC.

The chain is built from TRBV20-1 and TRBJ2-3; D perhaps matches TRBD1 (6 bases). This CDR3 has 16 residues. Trimming removed 0 bases at V and 0 bases at J, with 13 bases between. Germline V lookup: CDR1 DFQATT, CDR2 SNEGSKA (reference sequence). CDR3 amino acids: CSARDYGRGSTDTQYF. The CDR3 region has the DNA TGCAGTGCTAGAGATTACGGCAGGGGAAGCACAGATACGCAGTATTTT.

This chain uses TRBV20-1 with TRBJ2-1, with 8 bases lining up with TRBD2. Germline V gives CDR1 DFQATT, CDR2 SNEGSKA (reference sequence). Unmatched junction bases numbered 7, after V lost 5 bases and J lost 4 bases. The CDR3 totals 14 residues. This CDR3 is CSAVTSALYNEQFF. The CDR3 nucleotides are TGCAGTGCTGTGACTAGCGCCCTTTACAATGAGCAGTTCTTC.